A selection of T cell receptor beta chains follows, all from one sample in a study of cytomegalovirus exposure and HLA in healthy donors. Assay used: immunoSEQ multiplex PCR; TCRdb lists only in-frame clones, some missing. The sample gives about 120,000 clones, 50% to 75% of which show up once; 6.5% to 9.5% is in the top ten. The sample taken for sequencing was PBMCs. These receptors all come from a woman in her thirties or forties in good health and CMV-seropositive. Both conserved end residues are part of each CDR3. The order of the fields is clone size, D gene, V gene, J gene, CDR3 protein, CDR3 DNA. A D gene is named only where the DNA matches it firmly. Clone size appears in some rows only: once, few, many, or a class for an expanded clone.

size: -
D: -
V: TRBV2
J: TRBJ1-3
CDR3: CASTDGRPRDSSSGNTIYF
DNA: TGTGCCAGCACCGACGGTAGGCCCAGAGACTCTAGCTCTGGAAACACCATATATTTT

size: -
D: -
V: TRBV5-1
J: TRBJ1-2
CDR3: CASSLSSQGLSGYTF
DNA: TGCGCCAGCAGCCTCTCATCCCAGGGCTTGAGCGGCTACACCTTC

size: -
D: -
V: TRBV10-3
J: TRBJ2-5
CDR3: CAISGSSEQYF
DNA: TGTGCCATCAGCGGGTCGTCGGAGCAGTACTTC

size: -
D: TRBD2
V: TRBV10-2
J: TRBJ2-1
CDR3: CASSGTSGVSSYNEQFF
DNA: TGCGCCAGTTCCGGGACTAGCGGGGTCAGCTCCTACAATGAGCAGTTCTTC

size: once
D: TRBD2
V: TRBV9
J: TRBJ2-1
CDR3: CASSPSGGYNEQFF
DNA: TGTGCCAGCAGCCCCAGCGGGGGGTACAATGAGCAGTTCTTC

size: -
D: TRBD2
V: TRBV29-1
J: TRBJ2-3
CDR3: CSAGRGVSTDTQYF
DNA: TGCAGCGCCGGACGGGGGGTGAGCACAGATACGCAGTATTTT

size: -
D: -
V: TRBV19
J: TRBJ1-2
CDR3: CASRGRYGYTF
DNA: TGTGCCAGCCGAGGAAGATATGGCTACACCTTC

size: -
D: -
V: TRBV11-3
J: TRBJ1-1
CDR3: CASSSLSEAFF
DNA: TGTGCCAGCAGCTCCCTCAGTGAAGCTTTCTTT

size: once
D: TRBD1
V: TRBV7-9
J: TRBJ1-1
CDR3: CASSGRDRGLVNTEAFF
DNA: TGTGCCAGCAGCGGCCGGGACAGGGGGCTGGTGAACACTGAAGCTTTCTTT

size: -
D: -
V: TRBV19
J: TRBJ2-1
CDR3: CASSTGIDEQFF
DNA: TGTGCCAGTAGTACCGGGATCGATGAGCAGTTCTTC

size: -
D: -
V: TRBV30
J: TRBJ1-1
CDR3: CAWSREDRGTEAFF
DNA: TGTGCCTGGAGTCGAGAAGACCGCGGCACTGAAGCTTTCTTT

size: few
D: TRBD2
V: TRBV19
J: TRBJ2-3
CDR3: CASSIDAASGGTDTQYF
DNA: TGTGCCAGTAGTATAGATGCGGCTAGCGGGGGGACAGATACGCAGTATTTT

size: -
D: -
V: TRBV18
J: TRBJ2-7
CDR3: CASSSNRVESDGQYF
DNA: TGTGCCAGCTCATCAAACAGGGTAGAGAGTGATGGGCAGTACTTC

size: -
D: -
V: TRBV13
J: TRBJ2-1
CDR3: CASSPQGRAGEYNEQFF
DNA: TGTGCCAGCAGCCCTCAGGGGAGGGCCGGTGAGTACAATGAGCAGTTCTTC

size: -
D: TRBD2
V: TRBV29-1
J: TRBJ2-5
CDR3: CSVKTSGNLATQYF
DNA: TGCAGCGTCAAGACTAGCGGGAATCTCGCGACCCAGTACTTC

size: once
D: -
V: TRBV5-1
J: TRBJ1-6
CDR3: CASSLVERVDRYNDNSPLHF
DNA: TGCGCCAGCAGCTTGGTGGAGCGGGTAGATCGTTATAATGATAATTCACCCCTCCACTTT

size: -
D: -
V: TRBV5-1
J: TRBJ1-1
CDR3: CASSFPGTEAFF
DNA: TGCGCCAGCAGCTTCCCGGGAACTGAAGCTTTCTTT

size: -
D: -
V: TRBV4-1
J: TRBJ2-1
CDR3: CASSQGGGVYNEQFF
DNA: TGCGCCAGCAGCCAAGGAGGAGGGGTCTACAATGAGCAGTTCTTC

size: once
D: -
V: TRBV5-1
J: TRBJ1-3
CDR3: CASSLGQLKPGNTIYF
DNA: TGCGCCAGCAGCTTGGGACAACTCAAGCCAGGAAACACCATATATTTT

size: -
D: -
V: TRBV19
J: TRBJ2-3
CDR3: CASSMSSDYTDTQYF
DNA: TGTGCCAGTAGTATGTCATCGGACTACACAGATACGCAGTATTTT

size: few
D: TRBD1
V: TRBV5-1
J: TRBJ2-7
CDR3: CASSGGTGSYEQYF
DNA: TGCGCCAGCAGCGGGGGGACAGGTAGCTACGAGCAGTACTTC

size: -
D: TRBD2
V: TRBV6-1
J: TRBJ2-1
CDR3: CASKEGAGGSNEQFF
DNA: TGTGCCAGCAAAGAAGGGGCGGGAGGGTCTAATGAGCAGTTCTTC

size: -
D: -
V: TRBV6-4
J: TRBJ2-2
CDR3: CASSFSAENTGELFF
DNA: TGTGCCAGCAGTTTCTCGGCGGAAAACACCGGGGAGCTGTTTTTT

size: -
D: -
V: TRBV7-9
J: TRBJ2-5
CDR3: CASSLGWEAQETQYF
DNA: TGTGCCAGCAGCTTAGGATGGGAGGCCCAAGAGACCCAGTACTTC

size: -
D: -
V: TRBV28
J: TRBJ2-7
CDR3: CASSLGHTYEQYF
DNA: TGTGCCAGCAGTCTTGGACACACCTACGAGCAGTACTTC

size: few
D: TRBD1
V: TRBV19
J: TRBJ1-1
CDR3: CASSMGQTNTEAFF
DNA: TGTGCCAGTAGTATGGGACAGACGAACACTGAAGCTTTCTTT

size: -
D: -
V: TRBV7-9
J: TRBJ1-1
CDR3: CASSTQTGVGTEAFF
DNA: TGTGCCAGCAGCACCCAGACGGGGGTTGGCACTGAAGCTTTCTTT

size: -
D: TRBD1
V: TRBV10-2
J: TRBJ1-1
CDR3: CASSESEGQGDEAFF
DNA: TGCGCCAGCAGTGAGTCTGAAGGCCAGGGGGATGAAGCTTTCTTT

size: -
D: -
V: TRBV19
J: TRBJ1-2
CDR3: CASNPTGNYGYTF
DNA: TGTGCCAGTAATCCCACGGGTAACTATGGCTACACCTTC

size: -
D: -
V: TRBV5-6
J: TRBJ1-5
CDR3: CASSLSSADSQPQHF
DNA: TGTGCCAGCAGCTTGTCTTCTGCCGACAGTCAGCCCCAGCATTTT

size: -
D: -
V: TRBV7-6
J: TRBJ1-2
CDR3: CASSLGGANGYTF
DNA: TGTGCCAGCAGCTTAGGTGGGGCTAATGGCTACACCTTC

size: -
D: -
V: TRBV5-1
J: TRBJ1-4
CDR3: CASSLGTVTNEKLFF
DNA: TGCGCCAGCAGCTTGGGGACAGTTACTAATGAAAAACTGTTTTTT

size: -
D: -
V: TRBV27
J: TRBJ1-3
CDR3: CASSSSAGGHTIYF
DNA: TGTGCCAGCAGTAGCTCCGCCGGAGGACACACCATATATTTT

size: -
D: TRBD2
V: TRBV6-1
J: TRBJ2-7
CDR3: CASSERGLAGGYSYEQYF
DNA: TGTGCCAGCAGTGAAAGGGGACTAGCGGGAGGCTACTCCTACGAGCAGTACTTC

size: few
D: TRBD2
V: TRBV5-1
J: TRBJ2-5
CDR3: CASSLGTLAGAEETQYF
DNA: TGCGCCAGCAGCTTGGGGACGTTAGCGGGGGCGGAGGAGACCCAGTACTTC

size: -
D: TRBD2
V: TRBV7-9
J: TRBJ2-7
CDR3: CASSPQRGPSTYEQYF
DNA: TGTGCCAGCAGCCCGCAGCGGGGGCCGTCCACCTACGAGCAGTACTTC

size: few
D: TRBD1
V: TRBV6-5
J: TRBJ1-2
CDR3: CASSYSPGQGGYTF
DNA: TGTGCCAGCAGTTACTCACCGGGACAGGGTGGCTACACCTTC

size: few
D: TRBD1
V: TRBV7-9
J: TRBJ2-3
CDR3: CASSLQGDSTDTQYF
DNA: TGTGCCAGCAGCCTACAGGGGGACAGCACAGATACGCAGTATTTT

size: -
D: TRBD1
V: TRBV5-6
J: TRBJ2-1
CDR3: CASSLGTGGRTFF
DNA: TGTGCCAGCAGCTTGGGGACAGGGGGGAGGACGTTCTTC

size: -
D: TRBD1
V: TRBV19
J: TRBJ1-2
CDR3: CASSWLGQGIYGYSGYTF
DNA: TGTGCCAGTAGTTGGTTGGGACAGGGTATTTACGGATATTCGGGCTACACCTTC

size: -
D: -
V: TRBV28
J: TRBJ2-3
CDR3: CASSPLPGRTIDTQYF
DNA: TGTGCCAGCAGTCCGCTTCCGGGACGGACTATAGATACGCAGTATTTT

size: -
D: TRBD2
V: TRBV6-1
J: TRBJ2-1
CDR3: CASGSAGDDNEQFF
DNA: TGTGCCAGCGGGTCAGCGGGAGACGACAATGAGCAGTTCTTC

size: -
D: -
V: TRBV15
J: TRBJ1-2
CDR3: CATSSGLGPYGYTF
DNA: TGTGCCACCAGCTCGGGGTTGGGCCCTTATGGCTACACCTTC

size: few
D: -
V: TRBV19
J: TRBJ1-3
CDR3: CASGRDHSGNTIYF
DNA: TGTGCCTCGGGGCGGGACCACTCTGGAAACACCATATATTTT

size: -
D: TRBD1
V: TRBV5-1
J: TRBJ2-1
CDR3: CASRPQGASGDEQFF
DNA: TGCGCCAGCAGACCCCAGGGGGCTTCCGGCGATGAGCAGTTCTTC

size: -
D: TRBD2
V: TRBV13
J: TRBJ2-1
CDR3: CASSLGGGLDNEQFF
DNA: TGTGCCAGCAGCTTGGGGGGAGGGCTGGACAATGAGCAGTTCTTC

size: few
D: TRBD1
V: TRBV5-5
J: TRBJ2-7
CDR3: CASSRDRVDYEQYF
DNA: TGTGCCAGCAGCCGGGACAGGGTAGACTACGAGCAGTACTTC

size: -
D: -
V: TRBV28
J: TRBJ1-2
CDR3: CASSSEGDGYTF
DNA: TGTGCCAGCAGTTCCGAAGGGGATGGCTACACCTTC

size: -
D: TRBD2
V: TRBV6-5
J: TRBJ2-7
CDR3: CASSPGFGGSYEQYF
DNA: TGTGCCAGCAGCCCCGGTTTCGGGGGGTCCTACGAGCAGTACTTC